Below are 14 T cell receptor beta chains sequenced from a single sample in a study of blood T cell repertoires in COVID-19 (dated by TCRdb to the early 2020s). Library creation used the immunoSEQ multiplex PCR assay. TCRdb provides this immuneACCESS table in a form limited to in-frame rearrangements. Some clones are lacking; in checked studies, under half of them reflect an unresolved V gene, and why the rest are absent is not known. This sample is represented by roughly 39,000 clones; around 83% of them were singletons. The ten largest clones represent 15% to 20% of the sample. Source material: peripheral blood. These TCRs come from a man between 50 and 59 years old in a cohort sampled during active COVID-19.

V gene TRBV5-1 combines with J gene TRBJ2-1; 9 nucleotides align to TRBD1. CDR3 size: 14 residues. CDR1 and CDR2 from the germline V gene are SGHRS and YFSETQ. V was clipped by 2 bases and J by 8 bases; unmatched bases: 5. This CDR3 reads CASSFGTGSHEQFF. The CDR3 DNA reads TGCGCCAGCAGCTTCGGGACAGGGTCACATGAGCAGTTCTTC.

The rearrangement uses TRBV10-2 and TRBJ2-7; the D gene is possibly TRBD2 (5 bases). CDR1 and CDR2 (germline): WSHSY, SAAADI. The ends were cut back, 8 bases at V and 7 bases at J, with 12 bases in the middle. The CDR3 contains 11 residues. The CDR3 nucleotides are TGCGCCAGCGGGCCCAGAGGGGAGCAGTACGTC. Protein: CASGPRGEQYV.

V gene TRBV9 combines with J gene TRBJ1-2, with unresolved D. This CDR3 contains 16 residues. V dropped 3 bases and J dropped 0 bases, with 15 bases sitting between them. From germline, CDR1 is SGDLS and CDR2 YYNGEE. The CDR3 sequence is CASSDQSRIPNYGYTF. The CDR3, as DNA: TGTGCCAGCAGCGACCAATCTAGAATACCTAACTATGGCTACACCTTC.

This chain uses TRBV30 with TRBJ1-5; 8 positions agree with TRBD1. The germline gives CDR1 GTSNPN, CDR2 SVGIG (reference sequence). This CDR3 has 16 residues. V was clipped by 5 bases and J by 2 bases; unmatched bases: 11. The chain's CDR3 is CAWGTGPQVGNQPQHF. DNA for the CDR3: TGTGCCTGGGGGACAGGCCCCCAGGTTGGCAATCAGCCCCAGCATTTT.

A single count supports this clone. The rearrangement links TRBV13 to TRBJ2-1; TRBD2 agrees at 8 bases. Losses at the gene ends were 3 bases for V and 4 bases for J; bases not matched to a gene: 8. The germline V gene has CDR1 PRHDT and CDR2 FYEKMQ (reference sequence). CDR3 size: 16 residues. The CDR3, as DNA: TGTGCCAGCAGCTTGTTCCGGGGACTAGGTTACAATGAGCAGTTCTTC. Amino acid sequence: CASSLFRGLGYNEQFF.

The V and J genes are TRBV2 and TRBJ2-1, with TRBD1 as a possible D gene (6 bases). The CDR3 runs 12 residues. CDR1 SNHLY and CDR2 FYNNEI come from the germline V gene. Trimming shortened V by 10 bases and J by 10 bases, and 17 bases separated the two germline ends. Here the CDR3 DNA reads TGTGCCAAAACACCGACAGGTGAGGAGCAGTTCTTC. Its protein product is CAKTPTGEEQFF.

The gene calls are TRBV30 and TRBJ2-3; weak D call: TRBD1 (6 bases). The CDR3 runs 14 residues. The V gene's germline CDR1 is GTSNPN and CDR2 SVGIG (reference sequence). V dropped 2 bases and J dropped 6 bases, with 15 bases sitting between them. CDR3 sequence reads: CAWSWGHRRDTQYF. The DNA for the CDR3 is TGTGCCTGGAGTTGGGGACACCGGAGGGATACGCAGTATTTT.

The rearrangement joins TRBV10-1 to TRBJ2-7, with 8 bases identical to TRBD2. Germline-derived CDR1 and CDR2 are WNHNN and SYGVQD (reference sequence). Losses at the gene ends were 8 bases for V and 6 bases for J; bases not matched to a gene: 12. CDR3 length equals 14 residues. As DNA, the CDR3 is TGCGCCAGCCAGACTAGCGACCCGAGGAGCGAGCAGTACGTC. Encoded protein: CASQTSDPRSEQYV.

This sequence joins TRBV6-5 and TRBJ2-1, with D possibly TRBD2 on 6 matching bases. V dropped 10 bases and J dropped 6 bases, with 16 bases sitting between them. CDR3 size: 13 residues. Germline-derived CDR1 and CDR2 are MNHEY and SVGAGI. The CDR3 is CATGTPVANEQFF. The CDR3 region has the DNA TGTGCCACCGGGACTCCCGTAGCCAATGAGCAGTTCTTC.

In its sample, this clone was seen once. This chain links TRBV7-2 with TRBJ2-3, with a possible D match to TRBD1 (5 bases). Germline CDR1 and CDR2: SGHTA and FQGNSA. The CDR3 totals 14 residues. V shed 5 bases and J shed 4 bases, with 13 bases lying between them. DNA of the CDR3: TGTGCCAGCAGCCCCCCAGGGCGGTCAGATACGCAGTATTTT. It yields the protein CASSPPGRSDTQYF. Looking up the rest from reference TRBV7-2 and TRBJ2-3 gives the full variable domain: GAGVSQSPSNKVTEKGKDVELRCDPISGHTALYWYRQSLGQGLEFLIYFQGNSAPDKSGLPSDRFSAERTGGSVSTLTIQRTQQEDSAVYLCASSPPGRSDTQYFGPGTRLTVL.

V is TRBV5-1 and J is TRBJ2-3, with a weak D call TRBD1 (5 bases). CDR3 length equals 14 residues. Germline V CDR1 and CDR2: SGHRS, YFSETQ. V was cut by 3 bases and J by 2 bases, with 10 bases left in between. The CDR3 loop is CASSSQGITDTQYF. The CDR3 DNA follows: TGCGCCAGCAGCTCGCAGGGTATCACAGATACGCAGTATTTT.

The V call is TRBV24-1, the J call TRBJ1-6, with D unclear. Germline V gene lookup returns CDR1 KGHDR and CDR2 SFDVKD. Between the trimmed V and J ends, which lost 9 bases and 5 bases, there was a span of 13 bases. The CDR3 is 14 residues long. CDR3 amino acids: CATLATADNSPLHF. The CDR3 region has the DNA TGTGCCACCCTAGCGACGGCTGATAATTCACCCCTCCACTTT.

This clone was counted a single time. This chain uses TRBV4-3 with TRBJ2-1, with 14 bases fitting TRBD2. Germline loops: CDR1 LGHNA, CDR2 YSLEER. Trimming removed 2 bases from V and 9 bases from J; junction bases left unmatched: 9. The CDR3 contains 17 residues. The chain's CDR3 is CASSQILTSGGAGEQFF. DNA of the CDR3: TGCGCCAGCAGCCAAATACTGACTAGCGGGGGGGCAGGTGAGCAGTTCTTC.

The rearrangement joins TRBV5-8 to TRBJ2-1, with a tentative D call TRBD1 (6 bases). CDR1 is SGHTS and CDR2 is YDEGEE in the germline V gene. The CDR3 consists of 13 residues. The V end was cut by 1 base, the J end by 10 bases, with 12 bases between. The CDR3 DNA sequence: TGTGCCAGCAGCTTGCAAGAGGGGGACGAGCAGTTCTTC. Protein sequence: CASSLQEGDEQFF.